This T cell receptor (beta chain) was observed in a study of CD8+CD57+ T cells in acquired aplastic anemia (dated by TCRdb to about 2018). Regarding the complete study: Extracted DNA from sorted CD4+ and CD8+ cells averaged about 3.4 ug, ranging from about 0.19 to 30 ug. Healthy donor samples averaged roughly 9.8 million reads for CD4+ and 11.0 million for CD8+ cells.

The paper's findings and limits, for the study overall: No significant difference in CD8+ Simpson's diversity was found between patients and healthy controls (P=0.060). Some 30 CD8+ CDR3 sequences were found to be shared between patients and controls, but these sequences appeared to be highly expressed in patients and within the immunodominant clones of the patients.

Genomic DNA was used as template for profiling of TCR beta VDJ combinations and CDR3 sequences. TCR repertoire sequencing was run on an Illumina HiSeq 2000. The authors processed their data as follows. TRBV/TRBJ rearrangement plots, CDR3 size and DJ length profiles, and Simpson's diversity index were used to assess repertoires. Whichever DNA sequence was most abundant in the deep sequencing data was defined as the immunodominant clone. CDR3 amino acid sequences were screened for sharing across subjects and were compared with published repertoires and the VDJdb database. The public sequencing data were trimmed at Q25 with fastp and processed into clonotypes with MiXCR by TCRdb, which kept only in-frame beta chains. A single entry per CDR3 protein holds the most common genes and DNA from its merged rows. TCRdb's processing, not the study's, gives the V and J calls here. The sample profile shows 200,000 to 250,000 distinct CDR3 sequences; 30% to 35% of them were found once. The ten top clones hold 1.1% of the sample.

Comments on this clonotype: The antigen it binds to is not known. This may be a read error: a much more frequent sequence differs by one nucleotide.

Deletion took 5 bases off V and 6 bases off J, with a span of 14 bases between the germline ends. CDR1 and CDR2 are read off the germline V gene (reference sequence) as SGHAT and FQDESV. There are 14 amino acids in the CDR3, from cysteine to phenylalanine inclusive. The entry retains the CDR3 DNA only, 42 bases that are in frame from base 1. TCR repertoires of sorted CD4+ and CD8+ blood T cells from severe aplastic anemia patients and healthy subjects were deep-sequenced in the study. Ficoll-Paque density gradient centrifugation was used to isolate peripheral blood mononuclear cells. Before DNA extraction, CD4+ and CD8+ T cells were sorted with FACS or magnetic beads.

Specimen: sorted CD4+, CD8+, or CD8+CD57+ T cells (not recorded which) from PBMCs. The chain is assembled from TRBV11-1 and TRBJ2-1, with the D segment identity uncertain. The receptor was derived from a human donor in good health, serving as a control. The CDR3 region has the sequence CASSPSGLGNEQFF. The DNA sequence reads TGTGCCAGCAGCCCGTCGGGTCTTGGCAATGAGCAGTTCTTC.